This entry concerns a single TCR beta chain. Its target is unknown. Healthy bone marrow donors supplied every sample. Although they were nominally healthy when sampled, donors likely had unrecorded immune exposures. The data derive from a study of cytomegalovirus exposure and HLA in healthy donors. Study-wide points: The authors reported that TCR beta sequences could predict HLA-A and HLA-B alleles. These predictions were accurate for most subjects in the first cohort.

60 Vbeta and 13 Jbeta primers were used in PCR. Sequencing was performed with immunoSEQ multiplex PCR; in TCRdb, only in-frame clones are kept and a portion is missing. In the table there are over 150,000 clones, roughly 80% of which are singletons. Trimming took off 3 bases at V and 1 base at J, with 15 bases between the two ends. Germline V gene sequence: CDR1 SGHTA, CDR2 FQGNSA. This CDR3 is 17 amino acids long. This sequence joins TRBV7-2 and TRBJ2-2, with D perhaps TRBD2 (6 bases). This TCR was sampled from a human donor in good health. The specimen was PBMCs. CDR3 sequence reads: CASSFPGLILNTGELFF. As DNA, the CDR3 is TGTGCCAGCAGCTTCCCGGGACTCATCCTGAACACCGGGGAGCTGTTTTTT.